Here is one TCR beta chain with its context. Its antigen is still unknown. Base quality data are lacking; no much larger clone is found one base away. Other DNA sequences in this sample translate to the same CDR3. Collaborating institutions collected whole blood in K2EDTA tubes following their own protocols. Collaborator samples were shipped for TCRbeta analysis as frozen whole blood, isolated PBMCs, or DNA extracted from either sample type. The data stem from a study of blood T cell repertoires in COVID-19 (dated by TCRdb to 2018 to 2020). Some background on the complete study: Samples covering the acute and convalescent phases of COVID-19 were provided by collaborators in the United States, Italy and Spain. Deeply sampled blood TCRbeta repertoires from subjects exposed to, actively infected with, or recovered from COVID-19 were included in the dataset. The material from the prospective study consisted of cDNA or gDNA derived from T cells, B-cell-depleted T cells, or PBMCs. The samples were drawn from two sources: the first 160 participants of the ongoing ImmuneRACE study, and 1,200 or so subjects contributed by 6 global collaborators. Where available, HLA class I and class II types were obtained from metadata supplied by the sample provider rather than from assay-based typing. Nearly every sample came with metadata listing a de-identified subject ID, COVID-19 status, age in years and sex. The repertoires were made available in a free public database intended to serve as a resource for research on the immune response to SARS-CoV-2.

Overall study outcomes, separate from this receptor: The quantity of clinical and demographic metadata differed by source and by participant and was supplied without curation.

TCRbeta CDR3 regions were amplified from genomic DNA using the immunoSEQ Assay, a bias-controlled multiplex PCR. The original methods were these. Nucleated cell counts per sample were estimated from amplification of reference gene primers within the assay. To quantify the absolute abundance of each unique TCRbeta CDR3 rearrangement, sequence reads were collapsed and filtered. Productive Simpson clonality was computed per sample as the square root of Simpson's diversity index over productive rearrangements. Drawn from immuneACCESS, this table holds only the in-frame rearrangements with V and J called that TCRdb kept. Clones are partly lost; checked studies trace under half to an unresolved V gene and leave the rest unexplained. Clone size and V and J calls were adopted from that table, with D and trimming inferred from the DNA. Here the sample has 55,000 to 90,000 clones; more than 85% occur a single time. The top ten clones comprise 3.9% of the sample.

Sequenced material: peripheral blood. This clonotype was obtained from a man in his 70s with active COVID-19.

The CDR3 loop reads CATSDPRGRGNEQFF. The nucleotides read TGTGCCACCAGTGATCCCCGGGGAAGGGGGAATGAGCAGTTCTTC. This sequence uses TRBV24-1 and TRBJ2-1, with a tentative D gene TRBD1 over 6 matching bases. Deletion took 3 bases off V and 7 bases off J, with a span of 15 bases between the germline ends. Looking up the germline V gene yields CDR1 KGHDR and CDR2 SFDVKD. The CDR3 starts with the cysteine, ends with the phenylalanine, and has 15 residues. Here the CDR3 DNA is all that survives: 45 bases in frame from base 1.